This is a list of T cell receptor beta chains from one sample in a study of blood T cells in healthy people across ages. TCRdb used MiXCR to reprocess the 5' RACE reads, holding one entry per CDR3 protein. The table records some 700,000 distinct CDR3 sequences, around 46% of them present only once. The source material was blood. Receptors were obtained from a woman aged 60-70 years in good health. Each CDR3 is given with its conserved first and last residue. D genes are given only for firm matches. A row's size may be missing; if present it is once, few, many or a size class.

clone size	D gene	V gene	J gene	CDR3 protein	CDR3 DNA
-	-	TRBV21-1	TRBJ2-3	CASTKARATDTQYF	TGTGCCAGCACAAAGGCCAGGGCCACAGATACGCAGTATTTT
few	-	TRBV7-9	TRBJ2-1	CASSSPDGGNEQFF	TGTGCCAGCAGCTCACCGGACGGAGGCAATGAGCAGTTCTTC
-	TRBD1	TRBV6-1	TRBJ1-5	CASSLTGDNQPQHF	TGTGCCAGCAGCCTGACAGGGGACAATCAGCCCCAGCATTTT
-	-	TRBV9	TRBJ1-6	CASSVRAGGLNSPLHF	TGTGCCAGCAGCGTAAGGGCAGGCGGTTTAAATTCACCCCTCCACTTT
many	-	TRBV5-1	TRBJ2-5	CASRYDRTLPYF	TGCGCCAGCAGATATGACAGGACCTTACCGTACTTC
once	-	TRBV28	TRBJ2-5	CASSSGDSRETLYF	TGTGCCAGCAGTTCCGGAGACAGTAGGGAGACCCTGTACTTC
-	-	TRBV7-2	TRBJ2-3	CAGSSGYTQYF	TGTGCCGGTAGTAGCGGCTATACGCAGTATTTT
-	TRBD2	TRBV9	TRBJ2-5	CASSAGALTSGEYQETQYF	TGTGCCAGCAGCGCCGGAGCCCTGACTAGCGGAGAGTACCAAGAGACCCAGTACTTC
-	-	TRBV7-9	TRBJ1-2	CASSLEAQSYGYTF	TGTGCCAGCAGCTTAGAGGCCCAGTCCTATGGCTACACCTTC
many	TRBD2	TRBV20-1	TRBJ2-7	CSAQPGTSGEQYF	TGCAGTGCCCAGCCAGGGACTAGCGGGGAGCAGTACTTC
-	TRBD2	TRBV20-1	TRBJ2-7	CSANSGTFSYEQYF	TGCAGTGCAAATAGCGGGACCTTCTCCTACGAGCAGTACTTC
-	-	TRBV29-1	TRBJ1-2	CSVYDPADYGYTF	TGCAGCGTCTATGACCCGGCTGACTATGGCTACACCTTC
few	-	TRBV12-3/TRBV12-4	TRBJ1-2	CASRVGGYGRGYTF	TGTGCCAGCAGGGTCGGAGGTTACGGTCGTGGCTACACCTTC
-	TRBD1	TRBV12-3/TRBV12-4	TRBJ2-7	CASSSEGTGNYEQYF	TGTGCCAGCAGTAGCGAGGGGACAGGAAACTACGAGCAGTACTTC
few	-	TRBV20-1	TRBJ2-7	CSASQDSYEQYF	TGCAGTGCTAGTCAGGACAGTTACGAGCAGTACTTC
-	-	TRBV7-2	TRBJ2-1	CASSLLAPYNEQFF	TGTGCCAGCAGCTTACTAGCGCCCTACAATGAGCAGTTCTTC
-	TRBD1	TRBV5-1	TRBJ2-7	CASSLGTGQVYEQYF	TGCGCCAGCAGCTTGGGGACGGGACAGGTCTACGAGCAGTACTTC
-	-	TRBV6-2/TRBV6-3	TRBJ2-7	CASTDPPREQYF	TGTGCCAGCACCGATCCCCCGCGGGAGCAGTACTTC
-	-	TRBV5-1	TRBJ2-2	CASSRWTVANTGELFF	TGCGCCAGCAGCCGGTGGACCGTTGCGAACACCGGGGAGCTGTTTTTT
-	TRBD2	TRBV7-2	TRBJ2-7	CASSARLANYEQYF	TGTGCCAGCAGCGCCCGACTAGCGAACTACGAGCAGTACTTC
-	-	TRBV6-2/TRBV6-3	TRBJ1-1	CASNIRDAAPLAFF	TGTGCCAGCAACATCCGGGACGCGGCCCCCCTGGCTTTCTTT
-	-	TRBV4-3	TRBJ1-1	CASSQTQLAEAFF	TGCGCCAGCAGCCAAACCCAGCTCGCTGAAGCTTTCTTT
few	TRBD1	TRBV6-2/TRBV6-3	TRBJ1-5	CASSGQGSVAGQPQHF	TGTGCCAGCAGTGGACAGGGATCGGTCGCGGGTCAGCCCCAGCATTTT
few	-	TRBV12-3/TRBV12-4	TRBJ1-2	CASSLMPEPHYGYTF	TGTGCCAGCAGTTTAATGCCCGAACCCCACTATGGCTACACCTTC
few	TRBD1	TRBV20-1	TRBJ2-7	CSATGQVNSYEQYF	TGCAGTGCCACGGGACAGGTGAACTCCTACGAGCAGTACTTC
-	-	TRBV6-1	TRBJ2-7	CASGVTRSSYEQYF	TGTGCCAGCGGGGTGACTAGGAGCTCCTACGAGCAGTACTTC
-	TRBD1	TRBV15	TRBJ2-7	CATSSGQGDPYEQYF	TGTGCCACCAGCAGCGGACAGGGGGATCCCTACGAGCAGTACTTC
-	-	TRBV20-1	TRBJ2-2	CSALSTGTDNTGELFF	TGCAGTGCTCTATCAACCGGGACCGATAACACCGGGGAGCTGTTTTTT
-	-	TRBV7-2	TRBJ2-1	CAGSLVIYNEQFF	TGTGCCGGCAGCTTAGTTATCTACAATGAGCAGTTCTTC
few	-	TRBV27	TRBJ2-7	CASSPSPGYEQYF	TGTGCCAGCAGCCCGTCTCCGGGTTACGAGCAGTACTTC
-	TRBD1	TRBV7-2	TRBJ2-7	CASSLANPGGGSYEQYF	TGTGCCAGCAGCTTAGCCAACCCAGGGGGTGGCTCCTACGAGCAGTACTTC
few	TRBD1	TRBV12-3/TRBV12-4	TRBJ2-1	CASSLDRGHNEQFF	TGTGCCAGCAGTTTGGACAGGGGGCACAATGAGCAGTTCTTC
-	-	TRBV7-2	TRBJ1-6	CASSSPPGEGLYNSPLHF	TGTGCCAGCAGCTCCCCCCCAGGGGAGGGACTCTATAATTCACCCCTCCACTTT
-	-	TRBV13	TRBJ2-7	CASSMRTVSYEQYF	TGTGCCAGCAGCATGCGGACCGTATCCTACGAGCAGTACTTC
few	TRBD1	TRBV5-6	TRBJ2-1	CASSLGGQSGGEQFF	TGTGCCAGCAGCTTGGGGGGACAGTCTGGAGGTGAGCAGTTCTTC
-	TRBD2	TRBV5-4	TRBJ2-1	CASSGGLAGIYNEQFF	TGTGCCAGCAGCGGGGGACTAGCGGGGATTTACAATGAGCAGTTCTTC
few	TRBD1	TRBV3-1	TRBJ1-1	CASRRDFGQGTNTEAFF	TGTGCCAGTCGCAGGGACTTCGGACAGGGCACGAACACTGAAGCTTTCTTT
many	-	TRBV10-1	TRBJ2-5	CASSESTGAQYF	TGCGCCAGCAGTGAGTCCACGGGGGCCCAGTACTTC
-	TRBD1	TRBV29-1	TRBJ2-7	CSASGTGGSYEQYF	TGCAGCGCGTCCGGGACAGGGGGCTCGTACGAGCAGTACTTC
-	-	TRBV20-1	TRBJ1-2	CSARDLAQKTNYGYTF	TGCAGTGCTAGAGATCTGGCACAGAAGACGAACTATGGCTACACCTTC
-	TRBD2	TRBV7-9	TRBJ2-3	CASSSGLAENTQYF	TGTGCCAGCAGCTCCGGACTAGCGGAGAATACGCAGTATTTT
many	-	TRBV20-1	TRBJ2-3	CSATRVGAGTQYF	TGCAGTGCTACGAGGGTGGGGGCGGGGACGCAGTATTTT
-	-	TRBV3-1	TRBJ2-1	CASSHDLGEQFF	TGTGCCAGCAGCCACGATTTAGGCGAGCAGTTCTTC
-	TRBD1	TRBV13	TRBJ1-4	CASSLGIGQGKLFF	TGTGCCAGCAGCTTAGGCATTGGACAGGGTAAACTGTTTTTT
-	-	TRBV12-3/TRBV12-4	TRBJ2-2	CASSFIDGLAGELFF	TGTGCCAGCAGTTTCATTGACGGGCTTGCCGGGGAGCTGTTTTTT
-	-	TRBV12-3/TRBV12-4	TRBJ2-6	CASSRADVWLAVGANVLTF	TGTGCCAGCAGTCGAGCGGATGTATGGCTAGCTGTTGGGGCCAACGTCCTGACTTTC
-	-	TRBV20-1	TRBJ2-5	CSAREGIAEDSETQYF	TGCAGTGCTAGAGAGGGAATAGCGGAAGACAGTGAGACCCAGTACTTC
-	TRBD2	TRBV6-2/TRBV6-3	TRBJ2-5	CASSYSGSGISQETQYF	TGTGCCAGCAGTTACTCAGGGAGCGGGATTAGTCAAGAGACCCAGTACTTC
few	-	TRBV6-6	TRBJ2-7	CASSRQEISYEQYF	TGTGCCAGCAGTAGACAGGAGATAAGCTACGAGCAGTACTTC
few	TRBD2	TRBV4-1	TRBJ2-3	CASSLGLAGDVTDTQYF	TGCGCCAGCAGCCTCGGACTAGCGGGGGACGTCACAGATACGCAGTATTTT
-	-	TRBV6-1	TRBJ2-6	CASQEGANGANVLTF	TGTGCCAGCCAGGAGGGGGCGAATGGGGCCAACGTCCTGACTTTC
-	-	TRBV4-1	TRBJ2-5	CASSQDIRAREETQYF	-
-	TRBD1	TRBV4-1	TRBJ2-7	CASSHPGQDSYEQYF	TGCGCCAGCAGCCATCCGGGACAGGACTCCTACGAGCAGTACTTC
-	-	TRBV4-1	TRBJ2-7	CASSQGTLAPYEQYF	TGCGCCAGCAGCCAAGGGACCCTGGCCCCCTACGAGCAGTACTTC
-	-	TRBV6-2/TRBV6-3	TRBJ2-3	CASSYSETDTQYF	TGTGCCAGCAGTTACTCGGAGACAGATACGCAGTATTTT
-	TRBD2	TRBV5-1	TRBJ2-1	CASSTPLAGGSYNEQFF	TGCGCCAGCAGCACCCCGTTAGCGGGGGGGTCCTACAATGAGCAGTTCTTC
-	TRBD2	TRBV7-3	TRBJ2-3	CASSLNDLAGGTDTQYF	TGTGCCAGCAGCTTAAATGATCTGGCGGGGGGCACAGATACGCAGTATTTT
-	TRBD1	TRBV27	TRBJ2-5	CASSYNTGGWETQYF	TGTGCCAGCAGCTATAATACAGGGGGCTGGGAGACCCAGTACTTC
-	-	TRBV6-1	TRBJ1-2	CASSEIPYGYTF	TGTGCCAGCAGTGAGATTCCCTATGGCTACACCTTC
-	TRBD1	TRBV6-5	TRBJ2-7	CASSYSGTGGHEQYF	TGTGCCAGCAGTTACTCGGGGACAGGGGGCCACGAGCAGTACTTC